Described below is a single T cell receptor beta chain sequence and its context. The target antigen is unknown. This sample is drawn from a study of cytomegalovirus exposure and HLA in healthy donors. Study-level findings and limits: A missense variant in DCLRE1C was later tied to TCR beta V- and J-gene trimming. The authors judged a highly shared variant cluster likely a sequencing artifact.

There were likely unrecorded immune exposures, though donors were nominally healthy when sampled. In the PCR, 60 Vbeta and 13 Jbeta primers were used. TCRdb's copy holds only in-frame clones and misses some; the assay was immunoSEQ multiplex PCR. The top ten hold around 1.7% of the sample, which has roughly 220,000 clones, more than 60% seen once. The V end lost 5 bases, the J end lost 2 bases, and 13 bases lay between the germline ends. The CDR3 has 14 residues. Germline CDR1 LNHDA, CDR2 SQIVND (reference sequence). What was sequenced was PBMCs. This sequence was found in a man between 45 and 60 years old in good health and CMV-seronegative. The rearrangement links TRBV19 to TRBJ2-7; D might be TRBD1 (6 bases). The CDR3 DNA reads as TGTGCCAGTAGTGCCGGACAGCGAGCCTACGAGCAGTACTTC. It translates to CASSAGQRAYEQYF.